This T cell receptor (beta chain) was recorded in a study of T cell responses to AZD1222 COVID-19 vaccine. Study-wide points: Regions 160-218 and 743-854 dominated among vaccine-associated CD4 TCRs spanning spike. There were mostly white British donors and more females than males, and clonal diversity was possibly underestimated.

CDR3 length: 17 residues. The J segment lost 0 bases and the V segment lost 0 bases, leaving 5 bases of the junction unmatched. Germline lookup yields CDR1 SGDLS and CDR2 YYNGEE. The data were produced by immunoSEQ multiplex PCR, yet TCRdb's version contains in-frame clones alone and is incomplete. Here the sample spans 130,000 to 150,000 clones, about nine tenths being singletons. This clone appeared a single time. Its cognate antigen is unknown. The clonotype originates from an adult in good health. Sequenced material: peripheral blood, taken on day 0 of AZD1222 vaccination. The chain carries TRBV9 and TRBJ1-3; 8 nucleotides match TRBD1. CDR3 bases: TGTGCCAGCAGCGTAGATCCGGACAGGGCCTCTGGAAACACCATATATTTT. Protein product: CASSVDPDRASGNTIYF.